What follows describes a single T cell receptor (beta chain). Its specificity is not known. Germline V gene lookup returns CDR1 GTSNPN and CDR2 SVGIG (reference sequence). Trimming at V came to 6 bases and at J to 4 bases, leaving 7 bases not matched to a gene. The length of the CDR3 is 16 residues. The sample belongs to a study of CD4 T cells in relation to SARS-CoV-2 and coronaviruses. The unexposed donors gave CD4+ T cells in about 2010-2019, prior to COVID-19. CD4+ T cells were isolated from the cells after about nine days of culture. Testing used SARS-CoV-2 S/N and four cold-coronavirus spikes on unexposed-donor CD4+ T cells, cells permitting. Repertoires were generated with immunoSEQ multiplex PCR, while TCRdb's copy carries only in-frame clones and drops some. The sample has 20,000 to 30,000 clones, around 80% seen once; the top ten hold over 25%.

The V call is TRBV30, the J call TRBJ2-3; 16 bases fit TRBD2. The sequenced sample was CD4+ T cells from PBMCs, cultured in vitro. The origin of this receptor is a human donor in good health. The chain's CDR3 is CACPGTSGRGSDTQYF. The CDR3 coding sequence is TGTGCCTGCCCCGGGACTAGCGGGAGGGGCTCAGATACGCAGTATTTT.